These 5 T cell receptor beta chains share one sample of origin, sequenced in a study of T cells after somatic rescue of genetic block. TCRdb's copy holds only in-frame clones and misses some; the assay was immunoSEQ multiplex PCR. The table lists 13,000 or so clones, more than 65% of them singletons. Specimen: peripheral blood mononuclear cells (PBMCs). These TCRs come from a boy aged 10-17 years.

The V and J genes are TRBV25-1 and TRBJ2-7, with 14 bases matching TRBD2. Trimming at V came to 5 bases and at J to 7 bases, leaving 7 bases not matched to a gene. Germline CDR1 is MGHDK and CDR2 is SYGVNS. The CDR3 has 15 amino acids. This CDR3 is CASSPRGLAGEEQYF. The CDR3 region has the DNA TGTGCCAGCAGTCCCCGGGGACTAGCGGGAGAGGAGCAGTACTTC.

CDR3 nucleotides: TGTGCCAGCAGCTCGACTAGCGGGAGTGACGAGCAGTTCTTC. It codes for CASSSTSGSDEQFF. The V call is TRBV11-2, the J call TRBJ2-1; 12 bases map to TRBD2. The germline V gene has CDR1 SGHAT and CDR2 FQNNGV. This CDR3 spans 14 amino acids. V lost 4 bases, J lost 10 bases, and 5 bases stayed unmatched.

V usage is TRBV19 and J usage is TRBJ1-2; the match to TRBD1 covers 8 bases. This CDR3 has 13 residues. CDR1 and CDR2 from the germline V gene are LNHDA and SQIVND (reference sequence). V lost 5 bases to trimming and J lost 4 bases; unmatched junction nucleotides: 3. The CDR3 DNA reads TGTGCCAGTAGTGAGGACAGGGTCTATGGCTACACCTTC. Translated, it gives CASSEDRVYGYTF.

The chain joins TRBV11-2 to TRBJ2-1; D not resolved. The CDR3 totals 14 residues. Trimming shortened V by 3 bases and J by 6 bases, and 12 bases separated the two germline ends. Germline V gene sequence: CDR1 SGHAT, CDR2 FQNNGV. CDR3 coding DNA: TGTGCCAGCAGCTTGGCTGGCCCGGTCAATGAGCAGTTCTTC. This sequence encodes CASSLAGPVNEQFF.

This CDR3 is CASSVAGVFEKLFF. DNA for the CDR3: TGTGCCAGCAGTGTCGCAGGGGTATTCGAAAAACTGTTTTTT. The chain links TRBV2 to TRBJ1-4; perhaps TRBD1 as D (6 bases). CDR1 is SNHLY and CDR2 is FYNNEI in the germline V gene. The V end lost 4 bases, the J end lost 8 bases, and 14 bases lay between the germline ends. The CDR3 sequence is 14 residues long.